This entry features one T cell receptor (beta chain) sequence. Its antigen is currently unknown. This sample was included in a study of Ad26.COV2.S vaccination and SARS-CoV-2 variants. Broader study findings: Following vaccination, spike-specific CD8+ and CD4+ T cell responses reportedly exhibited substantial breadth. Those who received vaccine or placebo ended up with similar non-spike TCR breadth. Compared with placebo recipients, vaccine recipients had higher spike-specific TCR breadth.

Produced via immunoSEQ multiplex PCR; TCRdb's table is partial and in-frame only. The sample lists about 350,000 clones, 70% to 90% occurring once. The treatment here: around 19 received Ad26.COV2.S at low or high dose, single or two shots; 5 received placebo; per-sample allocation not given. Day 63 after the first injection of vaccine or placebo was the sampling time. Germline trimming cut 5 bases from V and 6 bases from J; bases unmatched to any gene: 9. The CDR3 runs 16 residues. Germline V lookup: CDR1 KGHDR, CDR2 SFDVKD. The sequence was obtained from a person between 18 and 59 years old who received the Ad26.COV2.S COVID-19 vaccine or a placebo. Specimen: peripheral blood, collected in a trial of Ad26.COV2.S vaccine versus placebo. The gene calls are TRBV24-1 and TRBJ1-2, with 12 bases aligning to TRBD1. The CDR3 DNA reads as TGTGCCACCAGTGCCCCAGGTCGGGACAGGGGGCATGGCTACACCTTC. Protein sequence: CATSAPGRDRGHGYTF.